The clone carrying this T cell receptor (beta chain) came up a few times. Its antigen remains unknown. As every portion of the isolated RNA was reverse transcribed, the sequencing read expressed TCRB transcripts. Here immunoSEQ multiplex PCR was the method, and the copy in TCRdb shows in-frame clones only, minus some. Of 95,000 to 150,000 clones listed, 17% are singletons. Only one heparinised blood draw was taken per donor, and its volume averaged about 120 mL. A CD45RO/CCR7/CD25/CD127/CD95/CD27 panel sorted naive, central memory, regulatory and stem cell-like memory CD4+ cells. The sample originates from a study of beta chain features in type 1 diabetes. Findings and limits, study-wide: Fewer junction insertions and more nucleotide deletions appeared in type 1 diabetes patients. Type 1 diabetes patients showed a moderate but significant shortening of TCRB CDR3s in all four CD4+ subsets.

This CDR3 region has 15 residues. The germline V gene encodes CDR1 LNHDA and CDR2 SQIVND (reference sequence). V was trimmed by 2 bases and J by 0 bases, leaving 9 bases between them. Sequenced sample: central memory CD4+ T cells from blood. The clonotype was recovered from a man aged 18-30 years with type 1 diabetes. The chain joins TRBV19 to TRBJ2-3, with D uncertain. The CDR3, as DNA: TGTGCCAGTAGTATACTCCCAACAAGCACAGATACGCAGTATTTT. It is translated as CASSILPTSTDTQYF.